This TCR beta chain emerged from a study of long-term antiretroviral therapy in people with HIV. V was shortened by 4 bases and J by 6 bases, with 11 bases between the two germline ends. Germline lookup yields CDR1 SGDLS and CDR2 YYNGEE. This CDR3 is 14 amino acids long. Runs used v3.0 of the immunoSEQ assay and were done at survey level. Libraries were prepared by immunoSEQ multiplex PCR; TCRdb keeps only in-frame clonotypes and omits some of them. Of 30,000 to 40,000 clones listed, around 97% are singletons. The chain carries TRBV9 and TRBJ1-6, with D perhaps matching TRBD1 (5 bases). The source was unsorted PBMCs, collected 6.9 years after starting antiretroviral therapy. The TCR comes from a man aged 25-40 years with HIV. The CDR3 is CASSLGPFNSPLHF. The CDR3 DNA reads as TGTGCCAGCAGCTTGGGACCCTTTAATTCACCCCTCCACTTT.